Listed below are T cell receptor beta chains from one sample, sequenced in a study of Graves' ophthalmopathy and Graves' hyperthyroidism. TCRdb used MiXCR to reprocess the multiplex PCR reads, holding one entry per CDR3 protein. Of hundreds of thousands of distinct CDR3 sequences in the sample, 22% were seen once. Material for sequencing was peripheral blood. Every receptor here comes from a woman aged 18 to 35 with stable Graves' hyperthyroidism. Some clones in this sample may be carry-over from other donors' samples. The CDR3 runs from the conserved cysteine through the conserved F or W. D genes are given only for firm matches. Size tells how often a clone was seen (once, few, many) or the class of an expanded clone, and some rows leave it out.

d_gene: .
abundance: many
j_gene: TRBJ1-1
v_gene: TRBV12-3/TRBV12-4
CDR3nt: TGTGCCAGCAGTTTCACCAGGGGTAGAGCTTTCTTT
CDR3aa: CASSFTRGRAFF

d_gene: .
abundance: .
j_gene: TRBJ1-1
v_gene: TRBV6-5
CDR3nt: TGTGCCAGCAGTTACGTAGACAGCAAAGAAGCTTTCTTT
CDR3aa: CASSYVDSKEAFF

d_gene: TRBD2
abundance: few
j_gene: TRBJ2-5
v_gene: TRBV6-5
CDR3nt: TGTGCCAGCAGTTACCGGAGACTAGCGGGGGGGCCAGAGACCCAGTACTTC
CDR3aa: CASSYRRLAGGPETQYF

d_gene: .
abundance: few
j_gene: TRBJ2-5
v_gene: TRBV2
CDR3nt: TGTGCCAGCAGGACAGGCGACCGAGAGACCCAGTACTTC
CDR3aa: CASRTGDRETQYF

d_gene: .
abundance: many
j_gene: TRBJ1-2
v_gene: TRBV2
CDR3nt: TGTGCCTCCCACACACACAGTATCTATGGCTACACCTTC
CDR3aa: CASHTHSIYGYTF

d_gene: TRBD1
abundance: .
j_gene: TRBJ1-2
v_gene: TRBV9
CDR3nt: TGTGCCAGCAGCGCCCTCGGACAGGGGGCAGGTGGCTACACCTTC
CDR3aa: CASSALGQGAGGYTF

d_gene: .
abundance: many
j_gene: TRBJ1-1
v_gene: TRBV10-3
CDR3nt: TGTGCCATCAGAGCCGTGAACACTGAAGCTTTCTTT
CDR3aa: CAIRAVNTEAFF

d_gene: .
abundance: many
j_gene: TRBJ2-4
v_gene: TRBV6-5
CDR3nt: TGTGCCAGCAGTTCCCCTAGCGAGCCCGGCGACATTCAGTACTTC
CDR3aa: CASSSPSEPGDIQYF

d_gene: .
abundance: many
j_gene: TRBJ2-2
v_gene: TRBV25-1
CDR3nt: TGTGCCAGCAGTGAATCGTGGGGTTGGGGCACCGGGGAGCTGTTTTTT
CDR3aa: CASSESWGWGTGELFF

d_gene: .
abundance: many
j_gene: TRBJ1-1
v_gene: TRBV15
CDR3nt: TGTGCCACCAGCGACGTGGGCAGAAACACTGAAGCTTTCTTT
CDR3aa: CATSDVGRNTEAFF

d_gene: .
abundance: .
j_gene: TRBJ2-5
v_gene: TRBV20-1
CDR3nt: TGCAGTGCTTACCCCCGGGCCCTGGGGCGAGAGACCCAGTACTTC
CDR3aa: CSAYPRALGRETQYF

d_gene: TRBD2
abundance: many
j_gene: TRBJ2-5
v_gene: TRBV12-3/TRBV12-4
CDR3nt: TGTGCCAGCAGTATACGAGCGGGGCCGGGGGAGACCCAGTACTTC
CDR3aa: CASSIRAGPGETQYF

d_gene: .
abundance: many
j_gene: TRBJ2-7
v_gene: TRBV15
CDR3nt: TGTGCCACCTCCGATCTGCTAGGGCGGAACTACGAGCAGTACTTC
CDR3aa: CATSDLLGRNYEQYF

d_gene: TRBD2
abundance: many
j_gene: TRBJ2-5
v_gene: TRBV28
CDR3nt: TGTGCCAGCAGTTTGGATCGGCGACGCTTGGTAGCGGGACGACAAGAGACCCAGTACTTC
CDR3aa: CASSLDRRRLVAGRQETQYF

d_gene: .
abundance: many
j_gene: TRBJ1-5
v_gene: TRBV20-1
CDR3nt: TGCAGTGCCCCGGACCGCAATCAGCCCCAGCATTTT
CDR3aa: CSAPDRNQPQHF

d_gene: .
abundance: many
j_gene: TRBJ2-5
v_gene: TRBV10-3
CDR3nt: TGTGCCATCAGTGAGTCGGGACCGAGCCAAGAGACCCAGTACTTC
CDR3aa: CAISESGPSQETQYF

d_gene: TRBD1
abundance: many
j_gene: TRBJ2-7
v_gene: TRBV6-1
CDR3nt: TGTGCCAGCAGTGGCGGCGGACAGGGTTCGGTCGAGCAGTACTTC
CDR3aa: CASSGGGQGSVEQYF

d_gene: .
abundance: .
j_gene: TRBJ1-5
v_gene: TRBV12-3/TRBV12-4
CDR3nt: TGTGCCAGCAGTTTAACGGAGGTACAGCCCCAGCATTTT
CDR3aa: CASSLTEVQPQHF

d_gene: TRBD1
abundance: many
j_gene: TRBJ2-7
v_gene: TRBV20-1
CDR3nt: TGCAGTGCTAGAGGGAAGCCGGGACAGGATTACTACGAGCAGTACTTC
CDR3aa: CSARGKPGQDYYEQYF

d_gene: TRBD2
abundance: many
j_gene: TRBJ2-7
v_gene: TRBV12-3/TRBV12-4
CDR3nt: TGTGCCAGCAGTTTAGGGCTAGCGGGCGAGCAGTACTTC
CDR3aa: CASSLGLAGEQYF

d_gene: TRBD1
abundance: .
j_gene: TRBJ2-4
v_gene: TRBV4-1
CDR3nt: TGCGCCAGCAGCAAAGGGGGACAGGGAAGCCCAAACATTCAGTACTTC
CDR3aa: CASSKGGQGSPNIQYF

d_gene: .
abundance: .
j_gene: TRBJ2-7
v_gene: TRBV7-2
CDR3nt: TGTGCCAGCAGCTTAGCTTGGGGCGCGGAGAACGAGCAGTACTTC
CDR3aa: CASSLAWGAENEQYF